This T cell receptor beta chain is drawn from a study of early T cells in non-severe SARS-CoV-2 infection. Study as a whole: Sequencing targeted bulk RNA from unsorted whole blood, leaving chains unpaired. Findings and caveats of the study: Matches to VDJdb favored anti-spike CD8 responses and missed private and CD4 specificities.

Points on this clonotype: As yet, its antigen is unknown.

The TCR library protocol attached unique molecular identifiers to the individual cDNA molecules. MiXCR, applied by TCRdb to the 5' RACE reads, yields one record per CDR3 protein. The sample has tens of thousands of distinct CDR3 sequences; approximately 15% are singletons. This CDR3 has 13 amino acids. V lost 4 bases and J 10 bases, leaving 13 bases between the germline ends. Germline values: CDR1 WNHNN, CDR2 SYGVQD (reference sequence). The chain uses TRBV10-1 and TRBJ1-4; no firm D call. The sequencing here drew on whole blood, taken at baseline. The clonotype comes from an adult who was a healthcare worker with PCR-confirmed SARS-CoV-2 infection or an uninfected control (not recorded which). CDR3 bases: TGCGCCAGCAGTGGGACCTCCTCGGGAAAACTGTTTTTT. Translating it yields CASSGTSSGKLFF.